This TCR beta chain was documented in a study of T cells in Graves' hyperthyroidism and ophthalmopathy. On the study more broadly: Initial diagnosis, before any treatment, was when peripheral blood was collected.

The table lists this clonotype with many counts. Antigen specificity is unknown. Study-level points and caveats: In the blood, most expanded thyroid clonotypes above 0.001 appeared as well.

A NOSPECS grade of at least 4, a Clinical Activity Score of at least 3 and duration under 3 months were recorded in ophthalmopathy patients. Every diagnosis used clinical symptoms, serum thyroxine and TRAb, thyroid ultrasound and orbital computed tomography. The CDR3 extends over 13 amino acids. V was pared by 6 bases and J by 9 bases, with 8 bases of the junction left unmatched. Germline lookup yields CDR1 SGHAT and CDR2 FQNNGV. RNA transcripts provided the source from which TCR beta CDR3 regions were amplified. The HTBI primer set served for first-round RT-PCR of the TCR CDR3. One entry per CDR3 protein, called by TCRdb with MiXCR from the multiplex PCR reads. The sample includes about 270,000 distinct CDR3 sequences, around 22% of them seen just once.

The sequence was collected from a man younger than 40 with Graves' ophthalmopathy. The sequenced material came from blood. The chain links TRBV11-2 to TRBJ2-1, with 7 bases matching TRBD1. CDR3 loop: CASSSMTGSEQFF. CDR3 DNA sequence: TGTGCCAGCAGTTCCATGACAGGGTCTGAGCAGTTCTTC.